A single T cell receptor beta chain is shown here with its context. Its specificity is not known. In the original workflow: Approximately 100,000 TCRs per sample was the median, with a range of 23,224 to 690,600. TCRdb re-called the RACE reads through MiXCR, storing one row per CDR3 protein. TCRdb, rather than the study authors, made the V and J calls. There are about 340,000 distinct CDR3 sequences in the sample; roughly 6.9% occur only once, and 7.5% to 8.5% lies in the top ten. The data derive from a study of human T cells and chemical hapten exposure. Study in general: Patch tests put 0.01% DPC on the upper back, read at 6 days. Small differences in pooled library volume mainly drove the variation in TCR yields per sample. Notes on the study in general: Counts of expanded TCRs at PT1 were positively correlated with patch test score.

The V gene's germline CDR1 is MNHEY and CDR2 SVGEGT. The CDR3 runs to 16 residues. V was cut by 2 bases and J by 0 bases, with 13 bases left in between. Time point described: patch test 1, 2 weeks after DPC sensitization. Documented treatment: therapeutic diphenylcyclopropenone sensitization with weekly scalp DPC. The TCR comes from a woman aged 18-30 years with alopecia areata. Some clones in this sample may be carry-over from other donors' samples. The sample was whole blood, taken in connection with sensitization to the hapten diphenylcyclopropenone (DPC). The chain has TRBV6-2 or TRBV6-3 and TRBJ2-5; the D call may be TRBD1 or TRBD2 (5 bases each). The CDR3 loop is CASSYEGEPNQETQYF. DNA for the CDR3: TGTGCCAGCAGTTACGAAGGGGAGCCCAACCAAGAGACCCAGTACTTC.